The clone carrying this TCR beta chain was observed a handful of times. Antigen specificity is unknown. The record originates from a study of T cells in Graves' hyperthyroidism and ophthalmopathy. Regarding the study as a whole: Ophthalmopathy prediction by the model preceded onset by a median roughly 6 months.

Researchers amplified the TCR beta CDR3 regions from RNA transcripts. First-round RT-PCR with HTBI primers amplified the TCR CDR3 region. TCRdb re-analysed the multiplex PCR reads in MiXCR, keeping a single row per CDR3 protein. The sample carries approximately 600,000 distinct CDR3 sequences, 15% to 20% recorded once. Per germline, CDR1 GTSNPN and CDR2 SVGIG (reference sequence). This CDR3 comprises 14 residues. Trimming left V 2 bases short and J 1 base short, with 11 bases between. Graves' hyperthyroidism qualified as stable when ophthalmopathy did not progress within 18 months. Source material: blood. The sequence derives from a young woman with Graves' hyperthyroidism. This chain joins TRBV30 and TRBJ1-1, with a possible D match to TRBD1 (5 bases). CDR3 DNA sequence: TGTGCCTGGAGTTGGGGGGGGGAGAACACTGAAGCTTTCTTT. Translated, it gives CAWSWGGENTEAFF.